The clone carrying this TCR beta chain was found many times. The antigen is not known. TCRdb reanalysed the 5' RACE reads using MiXCR and keeps one entry per CDR3 protein. The table has fewer than 350,000 distinct CDR3 sequences, approximately 8% seen once. This CDR3 contains 15 residues. The V gene end was trimmed by 2 bases and the J gene end by 6 bases; junction bases not matched to a gene: 4. Looked up from germline, CDR1 is SGHTA and CDR2 is FQGNSA. The data belong to a study of identical twins. Points from the study as a whole: Conclusions came from cross-sectional statistical analysis, not from following the same donors.

These data also formed part of another study, on yellow fever vaccine responses in identical twins.

The V call is TRBV7-2, the J call TRBJ1-4; 9 nucleotides align to TRBD1. The TCR comes from a woman younger than 30 in good health. Specimen: memory (CD45RO+) T cells sorted from blood. The CDR3 bases are TGTGCCAGCAGCTTACAGGGACAGGGTTATGAAAAACTGTTTTTT. It specifies CASSLQGQGYEKLFF.